The 20 T cell receptor beta chains reported below all come from one sample, sequenced in a study of T cells in Graves' hyperthyroidism and ophthalmopathy. It was RNA transcripts that yielded the amplified TCR beta CDR3 regions. The HTBI primer set was used in a first-round RT-PCR of the TCR CDR3. MiXCR, applied by TCRdb to the multiplex PCR reads, yields one record per CDR3 protein. The repertoire holds some 420,000 distinct CDR3 sequences, with approximately 14% as singletons. Sequencing was done on a sample of blood. These receptors originate from a woman aged 18-29 years with Graves' hyperthyroidism.

This clonotype has just a few counts. This chain links TRBV20-1 with TRBJ2-2; the match to TRBD1 covers 7 bases. The CDR3 runs 15 residues. The junction had 2 bases not matched to a gene; V was cut back by 1 base and J by 0 bases. Germline lookup yields CDR1 DFQATT and CDR2 SNEGSKA (reference sequence). The DNA of the CDR3 is TGCAGTGCTAGAGTTGGGACAGCGAACACCGGGGAGCTGTTTTTT. Residues: CSARVGTANTGELFF.

This clonotype was counted ten times or more. V usage is TRBV11-2 and J usage is TRBJ2-7, with no clear D. The CDR3 has 14 amino acids. V dropped 1 base and J dropped 0 bases, with 7 bases sitting between them. Germline assignment: CDR1 SGHAT and CDR2 FQNNGV. CDR3: CASSLVGASYEQYF. As DNA, the CDR3 is TGTGCCAGCAGCTTAGTCGGAGCCTCCTACGAGCAGTACTTC.

This clonotype is a singleton in its sample. The V gene is TRBV4-2, the J gene TRBJ1-2, with D possibly being TRBD1 (6 bases). Trimming pared 0 bases from V and 3 bases from J, leaving 11 bases between. This CDR3 has 15 residues. Germline V gives CDR1 LGHNA, CDR2 YNFKEQ. The CDR3 bases are TGTGCCAGCAGCCAAGATAGGGGGGGGGACTATGGCTACACCTTC. Encoded protein: CASSQDRGGDYGYTF.

The CDR3: CASSPPGQGIYEQFF. CDR3 DNA sequence: TGCGCCAGCAGCCCGCCGGGACAGGGGATCTATGAGCAGTTCTTC. J is TRBJ2-1 and V is TRBV4-1; TRBD1 agrees at 10 bases. The CDR3 loop spans 15 amino acids. The V segment lost 4 bases and the J segment 8 bases; nucleotides outside the gene matches: 8. Germline V gene data show CDR1 as MGHRA and CDR2 as YSYEKL.

The table lists this clonotype with many counts. The chain carries TRBV7-8 and TRBJ2-1, with no clear D. The germline V and J ends were trimmed by 0 bases and 13 bases, with 16 bases remaining between them. The CDR3 runs to 14 residues. The germline V gene encodes CDR1 SGHVS and CDR2 FQNEAQ. The chain's CDR3 is CASSLAGRTPRQFF. For the CDR3, the DNA is TGTGCCAGCAGCTTAGCGGGTAGGACCCCTAGACAGTTCTTC.

This clonotype was seen repeatedly, ten times or more. V and J are TRBV19 and TRBJ2-3, with D maybe TRBD2 (6 bases). Between the trimmed V and J ends, which lost 1 base and 1 base, there was a span of 12 bases. Germline CDR1 is LNHDA and CDR2 is SQIVND (reference sequence). There are 16 residues in the CDR3. The DNA of the CDR3 is TGTGCCAGTAGTATAGTGGCTAGCGTGCGCACAGATACGCAGTATTTT. Translation gives CASSIVASVRTDTQYF. Full variable domain (missing parts from reference TRBV19 and TRBJ2-3): DGGITQSPKYLFRKEGQNVTLSCEQNLNHDAMYWYRQDPGQGLRLIYYSQIVNDFQKGDIAEGYSVSREKKESFPLTVTSAQKNPTAFYLCASSIVASVRTDTQYFGPGTRLTVL.

This clonotype was counted between two and nine times. The chain joins TRBV7-9 to TRBJ2-7, with a possible D match to TRBD2 (6 bases). Germline V gene data show CDR1 as SEHNR and CDR2 as FQNEAQ (reference sequence). Trimming shortened V by 4 bases and J by 4 bases, and 11 bases separated the two germline ends. The CDR3 spans 13 residues. The chain's CDR3 is CASSSGLQYEQYF. CDR3 nucleotide sequence: TGTGCCAGCAGCTCGGGACTGCAGTACGAGCAGTACTTC.

This clonotype has at least ten counts. This chain uses TRBV6-1 with TRBJ1-1; D is unclear. This CDR3 is 14 amino acids long. V lost 5 bases to trimming and J lost 1 base, with 11 bases between them. Germline values: CDR1 MNHNS, CDR2 SASEGT. The CDR3 nucleotides are TGTGCCAGCAGTTATGGTTACCCGAACACTGAAGCTTTCTTT. Amino acids: CASSYGYPNTEAFF.

This rearrangement joins TRBV19 to TRBJ1-1; no reliable D call. CDR3 length equals 13 residues. V was shortened by 1 base and J by 3 bases, with 6 bases between the two germline ends. The germline V gene has CDR1 LNHDA and CDR2 SQIVND (reference sequence). The CDR3 DNA follows: TGTGCCAGTAGTATAGCTCGGGACACTGAAGCTTTCTTT. This encodes CASSIARDTEAFF.

V and J are TRBV20-1 and TRBJ2-1; 7 nucleotides agree with TRBD2. CDR1 is DFQATT and CDR2 is SNEGSKA in the germline V gene (reference sequence). This CDR3 spans 16 amino acids. V gave up 0 bases and J gave up 6 bases; unmatched junction bases: 11. The CDR3 loop reads CSARDLRLAVPNEQFF. CDR3 sequence (DNA): TGCAGTGCTAGAGATTTAAGACTAGCAGTCCCCAATGAGCAGTTCTTC.

This clonotype was seen ten or more times. The CDR3 sequence: CACGIPPYEQYF. The CDR3 region has the DNA TGTGCCTGCGGGATACCCCCCTACGAGCAGTACTTC. The rearrangement links TRBV6-2 or TRBV6-3 to TRBJ2-7; maybe TRBD2 (6 bases). The CDR3 has 12 amino acids. CDR1 and CDR2 from the germline V gene are MNHEY and SVGEGT. The V gene lost 11 bases and the J gene lost 2 bases, with 13 bases spanning the gap.

This clonotype was detected a few times. The chain carries TRBV19 and TRBJ1-1, with TRBD1 as a possible D gene (5 bases). The CDR3 is 15 residues long. With 5 bases removed from V and 12 bases from J, the gap between germline ends came to 25 bases. Germline values: CDR1 LNHDA, CDR2 SQIVND (reference sequence). Written as DNA, the CDR3 is TGTGCCAGTAGTGTAAAAACTCGGGGGAAAAATGTGTCTTTCTTT. This gives the protein CASSVKTRGKNVSFF.

This clonotype was picked up many times. J is TRBJ1-6 and V is TRBV20-1, with D perhaps matching TRBD1 (6 bases). From germline, CDR1 is DFQATT and CDR2 SNEGSKA (reference sequence). The CDR3 loop spans 19 amino acids. V was clipped by 0 bases and J by 1 base, with 19 bases between them. The CDR3 sequence: CSARERGTTRRSYNSPLHF. The CDR3 nucleotides are TGCAGTGCTAGAGAGAGGGGGACAACAAGGAGGTCCTATAATTCACCCCTCCACTTT.

Turning to this clonotype: The CDR3 does not end in the conserved phenylalanine or tryptophan, so this is likely a read error. The rearrangement joins TRBV5-1 to TRBJ1-2; D perhaps matches TRBD1 (5 bases). Germline lookup yields CDR1 SGHRS and CDR2 YFSETQ. The CDR3 is made up of 12 amino acids. The CDR3 sequence: CASGTGSYGYTI. Written as DNA, the CDR3 is TGTGCCAGCGGGACGGGGAGCTATGGCTACACCATC.

This clonotype turned up a few times. This chain links TRBV7-9 with TRBJ2-1; 7 nucleotides match TRBD2. This CDR3 contains 16 residues. Germline loops: CDR1 SEHNR, CDR2 FQNEAQ (reference sequence). Trimming took 3 bases from V and 7 from J; bases not matched to a gene: 12. The CDR3 region has the DNA TGTGCCAGCAGCTTGGGAGGGGCCGAGCTCATGAATGAGCAGTTCTTC. Translation: CASSLGGAELMNEQFF.

The chain carries TRBV2 and TRBJ2-4; 8 positions agree with TRBD1. After removal of 8 bases from V and 2 bases from J, the junction contained 8 bases not matched to a gene. This CDR3 is 15 amino acids long. Germline assignment: CDR1 SNHLY and CDR2 FYNNEI. CDR3 region: CASGQQGGTKNIQYF. As DNA, the CDR3 is TGTGCCAGCGGACAACAGGGGGGAACCAAAAACATTCAGTACTTC. Drawing the rest from reference TRBV2 and TRBJ2-4, the complete variable domain is EPEVTQTPSHQVTQMGQEVILRCVPISNHLYFYWYRQILGQKVEFLVSFYNNEISEKSEIFDDQFSVERPDGSNFTLKIRSTKLEDSAMYFCASGQQGGTKNIQYFGAGTRLSVL.

At least ten counts were recorded for this clonotype. The rearrangement joins TRBV6-2 or TRBV6-3 to TRBJ1-5; D gene unclear. The CDR3 loop spans 12 amino acids. Deletions cut 7 bases from V and 5 bases from J, with 9 bases between. In germline, CDR1 is MNHEY, CDR2 SVGEGT. CDR3: CASTSFYQPQHF. The CDR3 bases are TGTGCCAGCACCTCTTTTTATCAGCCCCAGCATTTT.

The chain has TRBV6-1 and TRBJ1-5, with a possible D match to TRBD1 (6 bases). Trimming stripped 5 bases from V and 1 base from J, with 12 bases between. The CDR3 runs 15 residues. From germline, CDR1 is MNHNS and CDR2 SASEGT. The CDR3 DNA follows: TGTGCCAGCAGTTTTAGGGGGGAGAGCAATCAGCCCCAGCATTTT. It specifies CASSFRGESNQPQHF.

This sequence joins TRBV20-1 and TRBJ2-2; possible D gene TRBD2, 5 bases. Germline V gene sequence: CDR1 DFQATT, CDR2 SNEGSKA (reference sequence). This CDR3 is 13 amino acids long. V lost 3 bases, J lost 8 bases, and 13 bases lay in between. The CDR3 DNA follows: TGCAGTGCTAGTACGGGCGGGTATGGGGAGCTGTTTTTT. Its translation is CSASTGGYGELFF.

This clonotype appeared many times. This chain links TRBV27 with TRBJ1-6; no reliable D call. V lost 5 bases, J lost 5 bases, and 10 bases lay in between. CDR1 MNHEY and CDR2 SMNVEV come from the germline V gene (reference sequence). This CDR3 has 14 residues. CDR3 region: CASSLSINNSPLHF. CDR3 sequence (DNA): TGTGCCAGCAGTCTCTCAATTAATAATTCACCCCTCCACTTT.